Below, 30 T cell receptor beta chains from the same sample are listed, as sequenced in a study of T-cell memory formation after mild COVID-19. One entry per CDR3 protein results from TCRdb running MiXCR on the 5' RACE reads. The sample lists over 150,000 distinct CDR3 sequences, over 20% seen once, with roughly 23% in the top ten. The sample was PBMCs or a T cell subset sorted from them (not recorded which). These receptors were collected from an adult woman who had mild COVID-19 (a few samples of this study predate the infection). Cell type and time point are not known.

The genes are TRBV29-1 and TRBJ1-1; the match to TRBD1 covers 8 bases. Germline CDR1 SQVTM, CDR2 ANQGSEA. CDR3 size: 11 residues. CDR3 in DNA: TGCAGTGACAGGGGAGGCACTGAAGCTTTCTTT. This translates into CSDRGGTEAFF.

This clonotype was counted between two and nine times. This chain joins TRBV7-3 and TRBJ2-3; D is unclear. Germline V gene sequence: CDR1 SGHTA, CDR2 FQGTGA. Between the trimmed V and J ends, which lost 3 bases and 0 bases, there was a span of 4 bases. The CDR3 spans 13 residues. The CDR3 bases are TGTGCCAGCAGCTTTTACAGCACAGATACGCAGTATTTT. It encodes CASSFYSTDTQYF.

This clonotype has a handful of counts. V is TRBV5-5 and J is TRBJ2-7; D assignment may be TRBD1 or TRBD2 (5 bases each). Germline V gene sequence: CDR1 SGHKS, CDR2 YYEKEE (reference sequence). With 0 bases removed from V and 5 bases from J, the gap between germline ends came to 18 bases. CDR3 length: 16 residues. CDR3 sequence (DNA): TGTGCCAGCAGCTTGGACCTCATGGGGGAATTGAACGAGCAGTACTTC. It is translated as CASSLDLMGELNEQYF.

Only a few counts were recorded for this clonotype. This rearrangement joins TRBV5-6 to TRBJ1-4; D is uncertain. The CDR3 runs to 13 residues. Deletions cut 2 bases from V and 0 bases from J, with 2 bases between. CDR1 SGHDT and CDR2 YYEEEE come from the germline V gene. Here the CDR3 DNA reads TGTGCCAGCAGCTTTTCAACTAATGAAAAACTGTTTTTT. This gives the protein CASSFSTNEKLFF.

The CDR3 sequence: CASSYRYNQPQHF. In DNA form, the CDR3 reads TGTGCCAGCAGTTACAGGTACAATCAGCCCCAGCATTTT. This chain joins TRBV12-3 or TRBV12-4 and TRBJ1-5; a possible D gene is TRBD1 (5 bases). The CDR3 length is 13 residues. Trimming shortened V by 4 bases and J by 3 bases, and 7 bases separated the two germline ends.

The genes are TRBV7-9 and TRBJ2-3; 8 bases align to TRBD2. The length of the CDR3 is 15 residues. Germline trimming cut 4 bases from V and 6 bases from J; bases unmatched to any gene: 9. Germline assignment: CDR1 SEHNR and CDR2 FQNEAQ (reference sequence). The DNA of the CDR3 is TGTGCCAGCAGCTACGGAGCGGGGGCCGGTGATACGCAGTATTTT. It yields the protein CASSYGAGAGDTQYF.

This clonotype was recorded a few times. V and J are TRBV30 and TRBJ2-7; no clear D gene. Trimming shortened V by 1 base and J by 5 bases, and 9 bases separated the two germline ends. Germline values: CDR1 GTSNPN, CDR2 SVGIG (reference sequence). The CDR3 runs 12 residues. The CDR3 is CAWSESNNEQYF. In nucleotides, the CDR3 is TGTGCCTGGAGTGAGTCAAACAACGAGCAGTACTTC.

The rearrangement links TRBV12-3 or TRBV12-4 to TRBJ1-3, with D unresolved. This CDR3 has 14 amino acids. V was cut by 5 bases and J by 7 bases, with 15 bases left in between. The CDR3 loop is CASSMARFWNTIYF. CDR3 DNA: TGTGCCAGCAGTATGGCACGGTTCTGGAACACCATATATTTT.

In its sample, this clonotype was seen a few times. CDR3 sequence reads: CASNHVSAGSYEQYF. CDR3 DNA sequence: TGCGCCAGCAACCATGTATCTGCGGGCTCCTACGAGCAGTACTTC. This rearrangement joins TRBV5-1 to TRBJ2-7, with D possibly being TRBD2 (5 bases). The germline V gene encodes CDR1 SGHRS and CDR2 YFSETQ. V gave up 6 bases and J gave up 0 bases, with 16 bases separating them. The CDR3 spans 15 residues.

This clonotype occurred a few times. V usage is TRBV12-3 or TRBV12-4 and J usage is TRBJ2-7; unclear D gene. The V and J ends lost 1 base and 7 bases respectively, with 20 bases between them. This CDR3 comprises 16 residues. CDR3 DNA: TGTGCCAGCAGTTTAGTCGAGAGCGACGCTTTGATAGAGCAGTACTTC. This sequence encodes CASSLVESDALIEQYF.

The chain couples TRBV12-3 or TRBV12-4 to TRBJ2-7; D is unclear. The CDR3 has 13 residues. The V end was cut by 0 bases, the J end by 0 bases, with 3 bases between. The CDR3 DNA sequence: TGTGCCAGCAGTTTAGCCATCTCCTACGAGCAGTACTTC. Translated, it gives CASSLAISYEQYF.

The gene calls are TRBV7-2 and TRBJ2-1; 8 bases are a match to TRBD1. V lost 4 bases, J lost 3 bases, and 5 bases stayed unmatched. This CDR3 region has 15 residues. Germline loops: CDR1 SGHTA, CDR2 FQGNSA. CDR3: CASSSRDRHYNEQFF. The CDR3, as DNA: TGTGCCAGCAGCTCCCGGGACAGGCACTACAATGAGCAGTTCTTC.

This clonotype was found many times. The V gene is TRBV4-2, the J gene TRBJ1-1, with 7 bases matching TRBD1. Germline lookup yields CDR1 LGHNA and CDR2 YNFKEQ. J was trimmed by 0 bases and V by 0 bases; bases with no gene match: 4. The CDR3 contains 16 residues. The CDR3: CASSQEEGALNTEAFF. As DNA, the CDR3 is TGTGCCAGCAGCCAAGAGGAGGGGGCCTTGAACACTGAAGCTTTCTTT.

The chain uses TRBV5-1 and TRBJ1-1; D is possibly TRBD1 (5 bases). This CDR3 is built from 14 residues. Germline lookup yields CDR1 SGHRS and CDR2 YFSETQ. V was shortened by 4 bases and J by 7 bases, with 17 bases between the two germline ends. In nucleotides, the CDR3 is TGCGCCAGCAGCCCATGGGACGGCGATGGTGAAGCTTTCTTT. This gives the protein CASSPWDGDGEAFF.

This clonotype occurred a few times. The V call is TRBV24-1, the J call TRBJ2-5, with 8 bases lining up with TRBD1. This CDR3 is 15 amino acids long. J gave up 1 base and V 4 bases, and 4 bases lay outside the gene matches. CDR1 is KGHDR and CDR2 is SFDVKD in the germline V gene. CDR3 region: CATSDRDRGQETQYF. CDR3 DNA sequence: TGTGCCACCAGTGACCGCGACAGGGGCCAAGAGACCCAGTACTTC.

This chain joins TRBV30 and TRBJ2-1; 11 bases fit TRBD2. In germline, CDR1 is GTSNPN, CDR2 SVGIG (reference sequence). The CDR3 has 16 amino acids. J was trimmed by 7 bases and V by 0 bases; bases with no gene match: 8. This chain's CDR3 is CAWSVLSLAGGNEQFF. DNA of the CDR3: TGTGCCTGGAGTGTACTCTCTCTAGCGGGGGGTAATGAGCAGTTCTTC. Full variable domain (outside the CDR3, taken from reference TRBV30 and TRBJ2-1): SQTIHQWPATLVQPVGSPLSLECTVEGTSNPNLYWYRQAAGRGLQLLFYSVGIGQISSEVPQNLSASRPQDRQFILSSKKLLLSDSGFYLCAWSVLSLAGGNEQFFGPGTRLTVL.

The genes are TRBV2 and TRBJ2-5, with 12 positions matching TRBD2. This CDR3 has 16 residues. Trimming cost V 7 bases and J 5 bases; bases outside gene matches: 11. In germline, CDR1 is SNHLY, CDR2 FYNNEI. The CDR3 sequence is CASNQRLAGVSETQYF. CDR3 DNA sequence: TGTGCCAGCAACCAACGACTAGCGGGAGTGAGCGAGACCCAGTACTTC.

This clonotype turned up a few times. This CDR3 reads CASSSRQGIQYF. The CDR3 region has the DNA TGTGCCAGCAGCTCTCGACAGGGCATTCAGTACTTC. The rearrangement uses TRBV9 and TRBJ2-4; 7 nucleotides match TRBD1. In germline, CDR1 is SGDLS, CDR2 YYNGEE. With 4 bases clipped from V and 9 bases from J, the junction kept 4 bases outside the gene matches. The CDR3 covers 12 residues.

This chain connects TRBV5-6 to TRBJ1-1; TRBD1 matches 7 bases. The trim removed 7 bases at V and 8 bases at J, leaving 8 bases unmatched. CDR3 length equals 12 residues. From germline, CDR1 is SGHDT and CDR2 YYEEEE. The CDR3 region has the DNA TGTGCCAGCGGACCAGGGGGGCCCGAAGCTTTCTTT. The encoded protein is CASGPGGPEAFF.

The chain employs TRBV25-1 and TRBJ2-1; TRBD1 might be the D (5 bases). Germline-derived CDR1 and CDR2 are MGHDK and SYGVNS. Trimming stripped 5 bases from V and 8 bases from J, with 16 bases between. The length of the CDR3 is 14 residues. The CDR3 region has the DNA TGTGCCAGCAGTCCTTCAGGGCTGGTCGATGAGCAGTTCTTC. Its translation is CASSPSGLVDEQFF.

This clonotype was counted only a few times. The chain carries TRBV4-3 and TRBJ2-2; D might be TRBD2 (5 bases). The CDR3 runs 16 residues. Germline V CDR1 and CDR2: LGHNA, YSLEER. The germline V and J ends were trimmed by 4 bases and 1 base, with 13 bases remaining between them. The CDR3 DNA is TGCGCCAGCAGCCCCCTGGGTCGGGGGAACACCGGGGAGCTGTTTTTT. Amino acids: CASSPLGRGNTGELFF.

V gene TRBV9 combines with J gene TRBJ2-7; possibly TRBD2 for D (5 bases). CDR1 is SGDLS and CDR2 is YYNGEE in the germline V gene. V was clipped by 0 bases and J by 6 bases, with 13 bases between them. The CDR3 is made up of 14 amino acids. Here the CDR3 reads CASSVGTLPLEQYF. The CDR3, as DNA: TGTGCCAGCAGCGTAGGGACTCTCCCGCTCGAGCAGTACTTC.

The sample holds a few counts of this clonotype. The genes are TRBV7-8 and TRBJ2-1; 11 nucleotides agree with TRBD2. Germline trimming cut 3 bases from V and 0 bases from J; bases unmatched to any gene: 10. CDR3 size: 19 residues. Looked up from germline, CDR1 is SGHVS and CDR2 is FQNEAQ. The CDR3 loop reads CASSFASGLAVSSYNEQFF. Here the CDR3 DNA reads TGTGCCAGCAGCTTCGCCTCGGGACTAGCGGTTAGCTCCTACAATGAGCAGTTCTTC.

This clonotype has only a few counts. This sequence joins TRBV29-1 and TRBJ1-2; the D is unclear. This CDR3 is built from 12 residues. Germline values: CDR1 SQVTM, CDR2 ANQGSEA. V was cut by 8 bases and J by 8 bases, with 18 bases left in between. The CDR3 DNA is TGCAGCTCCACGGCGGCCACCCCCGGCTACACCTTC. Translated: CSSTAATPGYTF. Using reference TRBV29-1 and TRBJ1-2 for the parts outside the CDR3, the full variable domain is SAVISQKPSRDICQRGTSLTIQCQVDSQVTMMFWYRQQPGQSLTLIATANQGSEATYESGFVIDKFPISRPNLTFSTLTVSNMSPEDSSIYLCSSTAATPGYTFGSGTRLTVV.

The V call is TRBV24-1, the J call TRBJ2-2; 14 positions match TRBD2. The junction had 6 bases not matched to a gene; V was cut back by 1 base and J by 0 bases. CDR3 length: 20 amino acids. Per the germline V gene, CDR1 is KGHDR and CDR2 is SFDVKD. The chain's CDR3 is CATSDFGTSGSHANTGELFF. The DNA for the CDR3 is TGTGCCACCAGTGATTTCGGGACTAGCGGGAGTCACGCGAACACCGGGGAGCTGTTTTTT.

V gene TRBV6-6 combines with J gene TRBJ2-1, with a tentative D call TRBD1 (5 bases). Germline CDR1 is MNHNY and CDR2 is SVGAGI (reference sequence). The CDR3 extends over 14 amino acids. V was clipped by 7 bases and J by 0 bases, with 10 bases between them. CDR3 sequence (DNA): TGTGCCAGCAACCCAGGGTTCTCCTACAATGAGCAGTTCTTC. Translation: CASNPGFSYNEQFF.

The rearrangement links TRBV9 to TRBJ1-1, with D perhaps matching TRBD1 (5 bases). The CDR3 sequence is 15 residues long. The germline V and J ends were trimmed by 0 bases and 3 bases, with 12 bases remaining between them. Germline V lookup: CDR1 SGDLS, CDR2 YYNGEE. CDR3 sequence: CASSVGLGEDTEAFF. CDR3 DNA: TGTGCCAGCAGCGTAGGGCTGGGGGAGGACACTGAAGCTTTCTTT.

The V and J genes are TRBV15 and TRBJ2-5; 9 positions agree with TRBD1. J was trimmed by 5 bases and V by 0 bases; bases with no gene match: 4. The CDR3 covers 15 residues. The germline CDR1 and CDR2 sequences are LNHNV and YYDKDF (reference sequence). The CDR3 DNA sequence: TGTGCCACCAGCAGAGATGGGACAGGGATGGAGACCCAGTACTTC. It encodes CATSRDGTGMETQYF.

The rearrangement joins TRBV21-1 to TRBJ1-6; TRBD1 reflects the table's D call only, with no check against the DNA. TRBV21-1 is classified as a pseudogene. The CDR3 contains 13 residues. The CDR3 here is CAQEGVFNSPLHF. DNA for the CDR3: TGTGCCCAAGAGGGGGTTTTTAATTCACCCCTCCACTTT.

The V call is TRBV28, the J call TRBJ2-3; TRBD2 is a possible D gene (6 bases). Germline assignment: CDR1 MDHEN and CDR2 SYDVKM. CDR3 length equals 15 residues. V was pared by 1 base and J by 2 bases, with 10 bases between. The CDR3 region has the DNA TGTGCCAGCAGTTTATACGGGAGTGTCACAGATACGCAGTATTTT. It translates to CASSLYGSVTDTQYF.